This TCR beta chain was observed in a study of identical twins. Findings of the study overall: The study based its conclusions on cross-sectional statistical analysis and did not follow the same donors. Twin pairs' shared out-of-frame alpha sequences were enriched in low generation probability.

Each donor (without exception) was a healthy Caucasian. Of note for this clonotype: Its antigen remains unidentified.

Through template switching, a universal primer site was introduced, and the cDNA contained unique molecular identifiers. TCRdb called the 5' RACE reads again in MiXCR, with one record for every CDR3 protein. Of 250,000 to 350,000 distinct CDR3 sequences listed, about 8.1% are singletons. Germline lookup yields CDR1 SGHVS and CDR2 FNYEAQ. Trimming took 1 base from V and 2 from J, leaving 6 bases between them. The CDR3 is 14 residues long. The data were also submitted as part of a second study, on yellow fever vaccine responses in identical twins.

Sequences were obtained from memory (CD45RO+) T cells sorted from blood. The receptor comes from a woman younger than 35 in good health. The chain links TRBV7-6 to TRBJ2-1; the D is unclear. CDR3 DNA sequence: TGTGCCAGCAGCTTAGGGTTGACCTACAATGAGCAGTTCTTC. It translates to CASSLGLTYNEQFF.